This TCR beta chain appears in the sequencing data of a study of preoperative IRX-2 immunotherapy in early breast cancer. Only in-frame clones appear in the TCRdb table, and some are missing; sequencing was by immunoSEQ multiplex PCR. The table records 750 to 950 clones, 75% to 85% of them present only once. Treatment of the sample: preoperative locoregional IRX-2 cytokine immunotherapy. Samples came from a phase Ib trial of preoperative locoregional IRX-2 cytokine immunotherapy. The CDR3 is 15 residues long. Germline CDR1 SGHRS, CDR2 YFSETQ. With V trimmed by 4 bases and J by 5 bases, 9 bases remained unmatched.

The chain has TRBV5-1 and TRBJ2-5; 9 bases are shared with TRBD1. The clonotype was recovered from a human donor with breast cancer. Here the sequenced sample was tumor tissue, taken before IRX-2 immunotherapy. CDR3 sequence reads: CASSGSTGTGETQYF. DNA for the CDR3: TGCGCCAGCAGCGGATCCACCGGGACAGGGGAGACCCAGTACTTC.